This T cell receptor beta chain was observed in a study of regulatory T cells in long-lasting Graves disease. As for the study in general: Persistent cases took antithyroid drugs over 5 years and stayed TSH receptor antibody positive.

A word on this clonotype: Antigen: not known.

Broader study findings: There was favoring of TRBV28, TRBJ1-2 and TRBJ2-5 in persistent disease.

Noted time point: persistent/refractory GD, antithyroid drugs over 5 years with positive TRAb. TCR sequences were obtained from RNA taken from PBMCs. Trimming left V 0 bases short and J 3 bases short, with 12 bases between. The CDR3 length is 15 residues. Germline CDR1 and CDR2: SGHRS and YFSETQ. Construction of the TCR beta libraries employed iRepertoire HTBI primers in conjunction with Arm-PCR of CDR3 regions. Via MiXCR, TCRdb re-called the multiplex PCR reads, giving one row per CDR3 protein. The table shows roughly 300,000 distinct CDR3 sequences, with roughly 21% occurring only once. The rearrangement joins TRBV5-1 to TRBJ2-5; a possible D gene is TRBD1 (6 bases). The sample here was peripheral blood mononuclear cells (PBMCs), taken when the disease was refractory, from a patient treated with antithyroid drugs. The TCR originated in a female donor with Graves disease. CDR3 DNA sequence: TGCGCCAGCAGCTTGGTAGGGGGAAGGGAAGAGACCCAGTACTTC. Protein: CASSLVGGREETQYF.